Sequencing of this TCR beta chain was carried out in a study of T-cell memory formation after mild COVID-19. TCRdb itself ran the 5' RACE reads through MiXCR, one entry per CDR3 protein. Of hundreds of thousands of distinct CDR3 sequences in the sample, 17% were seen once. The length of the CDR3 is 14 residues. Germline assignment: CDR1 KGHDR and CDR2 SFDVKD. Trimming at V came to 2 bases and at J to 6 bases, leaving 6 bases not matched to a gene. The sample comprised PBMCs or a T cell subset sorted from them (not recorded which). This clonotype was sampled from an adult woman who had mild COVID-19 (a few samples of this study predate the infection). Cell type and time point are not known. The V and J genes are TRBV24-1 and TRBJ2-7, with 7 bases aligning to TRBD2. CDR3 sequence reads: CATSDSQLAREQYF. The CDR3 nucleotides read TGTGCCACCAGTGATTCCCAACTAGCGCGCGAGCAGTACTTC.